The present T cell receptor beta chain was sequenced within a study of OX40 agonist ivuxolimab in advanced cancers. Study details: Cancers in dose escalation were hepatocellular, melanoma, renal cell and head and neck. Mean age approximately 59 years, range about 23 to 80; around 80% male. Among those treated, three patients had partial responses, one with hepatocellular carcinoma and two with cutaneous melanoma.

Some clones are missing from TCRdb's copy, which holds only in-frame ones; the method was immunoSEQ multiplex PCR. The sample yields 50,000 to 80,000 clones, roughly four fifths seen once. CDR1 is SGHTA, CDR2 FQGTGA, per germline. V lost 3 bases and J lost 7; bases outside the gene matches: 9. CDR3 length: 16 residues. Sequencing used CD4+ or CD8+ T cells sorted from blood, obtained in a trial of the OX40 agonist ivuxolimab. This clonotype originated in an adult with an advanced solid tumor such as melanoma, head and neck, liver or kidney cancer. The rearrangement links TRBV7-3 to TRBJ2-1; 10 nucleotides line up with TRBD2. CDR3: CASSFKRSGGDNEQFF. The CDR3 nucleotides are TGTGCCAGCAGCTTCAAGCGGAGCGGGGGGGATAATGAGCAGTTCTTC.